The clone carrying this T cell receptor beta chain showed up just once. The germline CDR1 and CDR2 sequences are DFQATT and SNEGSKA (reference sequence). The V segment lost 8 bases and the J segment 14 bases; nucleotides outside the gene matches: 10. The CDR3 is 12 amino acids. The data are from a study of response to subunit inactivated influenza vaccine. TCRdb passed the RT-PCR reads through MiXCR, listing each CDR3 protein once. This table holds roughly 550,000 distinct CDR3 sequences, around 21% found once. Another study also made use of these data, one on T cells expressing NK-cell markers. This second study says: Researchers built TCR beta cDNA using 5'RACE template switching with UMIs.

This specimen consisted of CD4+ T cells sorted from PBMCs, obtained approximately 12 days after vaccination. The TCR comes from a man aged 50 to 60 who received an inactivated influenza vaccine. The chain uses TRBV20-1 and TRBJ2-1, with TRBD2 identical over 12 bases. As DNA, the CDR3 is TGCAGTCGGGCTAGCGGGAGGGCCTTTGAGTTCTTC. This encodes CSRASGRAFEFF.